The 9 T cell receptor beta chains in this list originate from one sample, sequenced in a study of T-cell reconstitution after alpha-beta-depleted transplantation in children. TCRbeta library preparation incorporated unique molecular identifiers. TCRdb re-derived calls from the PCR reads in MiXCR, one entry per CDR3 protein. This sample has 400,000 to 500,000 distinct CDR3 sequences, with approximately 10% found just once. The sequencing here drew on PBMCs from the stem cell graft donor, taken from the stem cell graft. These receptors were obtained from a human donor who donated a stem cell graft to a child with acute myeloid leukemia.

This clonotype occurred a few times. V usage is TRBV12-3 or TRBV12-4 and J usage is TRBJ2-5; TRBD1 might be the D (6 bases). This CDR3 has 14 residues. Trimming pared 1 base from V and 5 bases from J, leaving 11 bases between. CDR3 in amino acids: CASSLDRASETQYF. The CDR3 coding sequence is TGTGCCAGCAGTTTAGACAGGGCTTCGGAGACCCAGTACTTC.

The chain links TRBV7-8 to TRBJ2-5, with D possibly being TRBD1 or TRBD2 (7 bases each). Germline V gives CDR1 SGHVS, CDR2 FQNEAQ. Trimming shortened V by 5 bases and J by 4 bases, and 23 bases separated the two germline ends. This CDR3 region has 17 residues. CDR3 in amino acids: CASSPGGGGSGGETQYF. For the CDR3, the DNA is TGTGCCAGCAGCCCAGGAGGGGGCGGGAGTGGTGGAGAGACCCAGTACTTC.

This clonotype was observed at least ten times. The V call is TRBV20-1, the J call TRBJ1-2; D is uncertain. The CDR3 runs to 15 residues. V was cut by 1 base and J by 1 base, with 13 bases left in between. The germline V gene has CDR1 DFQATT and CDR2 SNEGSKA (reference sequence). CDR3 residues: CSARGMDSSNYGYTF. The CDR3 nucleotides read TGCAGTGCTAGAGGGATGGACTCGAGTAACTATGGCTACACCTTC.

The chain uses TRBV7-9 and TRBJ2-3, with D unresolved. Trimming left V 2 bases short and J 0 bases short, with 9 bases between. The CDR3 has 15 residues. The germline CDR1 and CDR2 sequences are SEHNR and FQNEAQ (reference sequence). CDR3 region: CASSLQRPSTDTQYF. CDR3 bases: TGTGCCAGCAGCTTACAACGGCCTAGCACAGATACGCAGTATTTT.

The genes are TRBV25-1 and TRBJ2-7, with D possibly being TRBD1 (5 bases). Trimming shortened V by 8 bases and J by 4 bases, and 21 bases separated the two germline ends. The CDR3 covers 15 residues. Germline V gene lookup returns CDR1 MGHDK and CDR2 SYGVNS. The CDR3 region is CASQTPRGALYEQYV. The CDR3 DNA follows: TGTGCCAGCCAAACTCCAAGGGGCGCATTGTACGAGCAGTACGTC.

V and J are TRBV6-5 and TRBJ2-7, with D maybe TRBD1 (5 bases). The CDR3 contains 14 residues. Germline CDR1 MNHEY, CDR2 SVGAGI. Trimming shortened V by 3 bases and J by 4 bases, and 13 bases separated the two germline ends. Here the CDR3 reads CASSYFGPGYEQYF. The CDR3 DNA sequence: TGTGCCAGCAGTTATTTTGGTCCAGGGTACGAGCAGTACTTC.

The chain combines TRBV5-5 with TRBJ2-5; 8 bases line up with TRBD2. Trimming cost V 0 bases and J 5 bases; bases outside gene matches: 9. Germline assignment: CDR1 SGHKS and CDR2 YYEKEE (reference sequence). The CDR3 runs to 16 residues. Here the CDR3 reads CASSLVAGGHPETQYF. The CDR3 coding sequence is TGTGCCAGCAGCTTGGTTGCGGGAGGCCATCCCGAGACCCAGTACTTC.

In its sample, this clonotype was seen many times. The J gene is TRBJ2-7, the V gene TRBV5-1; a possible D gene is TRBD1 (6 bases). The CDR3 is made up of 14 amino acids. V was clipped by 0 bases and J by 7 bases, with 14 bases between them. Germline CDR1 and CDR2: SGHRS and YFSETQ. CDR3 region: CASSLEQGLGEQYF. The CDR3 region has the DNA TGCGCCAGCAGCTTGGAACAGGGATTAGGGGAGCAGTACTTC.

Details on this clonotype: Just one base apart from a much larger clone, this may be a read error. The genes are TRBV7-2 and TRBJ2-3; 7 bases align to TRBD2. The CDR3 runs 15 residues. Germline loops: CDR1 SGHTA, CDR2 FQGNSA. This CDR3 is CASRTRGSGTDRQYF. As DNA, the CDR3 is TGTGCCAGCCGGACTAGGGGAAGCGGCACAGATAGGCAGTATTTT.